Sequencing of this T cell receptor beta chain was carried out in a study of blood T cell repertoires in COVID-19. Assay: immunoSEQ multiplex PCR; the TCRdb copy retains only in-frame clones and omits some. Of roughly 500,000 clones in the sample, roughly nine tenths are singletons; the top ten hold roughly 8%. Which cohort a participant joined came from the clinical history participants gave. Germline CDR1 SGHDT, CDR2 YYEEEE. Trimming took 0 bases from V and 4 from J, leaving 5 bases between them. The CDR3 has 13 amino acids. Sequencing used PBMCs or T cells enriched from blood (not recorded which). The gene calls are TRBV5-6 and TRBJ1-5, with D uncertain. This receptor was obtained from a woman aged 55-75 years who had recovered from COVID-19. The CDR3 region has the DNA TGTGCCAGCAGCTTGGGACTTAATCAGCCCCAGCATTTT. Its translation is CASSLGLNQPQHF.